This record concerns one T cell receptor beta chain sequence. Antigen unknown. This sample was taken from a study of shared clonotypes between healthy human individuals. Whole-study results and caveats: Blood alone was sampled, and tissue repertoires likely differ.

The V and J ends lost 1 base and 0 bases respectively, with 3 bases between them. Germline assignment: CDR1 MNHEY and CDR2 SMNVEV (reference sequence). CDR3 length equals 14 residues. TCRdb's table, derived via immunoSEQ multiplex PCR, lists solely in-frame clones and lacks some. The sample consists of 2,500,000 or so clones, roughly 90% of them appearing once. The receptor's source is a man younger than 35 in good health. Some clones in this sample may be carry-over from other donors' samples. The chain couples TRBV27 to TRBJ1-4; no reliable D call. The sample taken for sequencing was naive CD4+ T cells from PBMCs. Subset noted: CD45RA+ positively selected. The DNA for the CDR3 is TGTGCCAGCAGTTTATGGGCAACTAATGAAAAACTGTTTTTT. Translating it yields CASSLWATNEKLFF. The variable domain in full, with the rest retrieved from reference TRBV27 and TRBJ1-4, is EAQVTQNPRYLITVTGKKLTVTCSQNMNHEYMSWYRQDPGLGLRQIYYSMNVEVTDKGDVPEGYKVSRKEKRNFPLILESPSPNQTSLYFCASSLWATNEKLFFGSGTQLSVL.